This T cell receptor (beta chain) was sequenced for a study of graft-versus-host responses after intestinal transplantation. The overall study: Tacrolimus plus steroids were given to all recipients for about three years, preceded by anti-thymocyte globulin induction.

As to this clone: Its antigen is unidentified.

Clones were sequenced by immunoSEQ multiplex PCR, and TCRdb holds only the in-frame ones, with some missing. The sample holds approximately 130,000 clones, around nine tenths seen once. Broader study findings: Circulating GvH clones peaking coincided with falling HvG clones soon after transplant.

Trimming removed 0 bases from V and 9 bases from J, with 12 bases in between. CDR3 length equals 14 residues. Per the germline V gene, CDR1 is SGHDT and CDR2 is YYEEEE. The genes are TRBV5-6 and TRBJ1-4; tentatively, D is TRBD1 (6 bases). The origin of this receptor is a human donor who received an intestinal transplant. The sequences come from unstimulated CD4+ T cells sorted from spleen or lymph node cells, collected before intestinal transplant. In nucleotides, the CDR3 is TGTGCCAGCAGCTTGGGGGCAGGGGCTCAAAAACTGTTTTTT. This translates into CASSLGAGAQKLFF.